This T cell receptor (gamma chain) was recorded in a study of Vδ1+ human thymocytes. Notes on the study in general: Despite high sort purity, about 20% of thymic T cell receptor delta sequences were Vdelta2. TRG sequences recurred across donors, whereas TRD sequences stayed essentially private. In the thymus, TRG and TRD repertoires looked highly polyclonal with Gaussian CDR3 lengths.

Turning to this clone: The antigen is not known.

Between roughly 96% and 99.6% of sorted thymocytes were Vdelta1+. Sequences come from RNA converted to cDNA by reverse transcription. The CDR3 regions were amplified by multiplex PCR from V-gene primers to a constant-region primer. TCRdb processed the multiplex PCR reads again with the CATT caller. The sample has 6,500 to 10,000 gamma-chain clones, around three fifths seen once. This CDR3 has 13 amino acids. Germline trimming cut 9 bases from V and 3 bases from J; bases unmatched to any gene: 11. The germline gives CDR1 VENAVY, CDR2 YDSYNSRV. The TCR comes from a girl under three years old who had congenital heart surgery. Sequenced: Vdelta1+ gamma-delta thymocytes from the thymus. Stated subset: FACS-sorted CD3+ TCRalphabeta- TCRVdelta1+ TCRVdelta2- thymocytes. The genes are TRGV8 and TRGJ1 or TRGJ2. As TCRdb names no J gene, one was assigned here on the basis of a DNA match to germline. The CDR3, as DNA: TGTGCCACCCCTATGGGGATTTATTATAAGAAACTCTTT. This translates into CATPMGIYYKKLF.